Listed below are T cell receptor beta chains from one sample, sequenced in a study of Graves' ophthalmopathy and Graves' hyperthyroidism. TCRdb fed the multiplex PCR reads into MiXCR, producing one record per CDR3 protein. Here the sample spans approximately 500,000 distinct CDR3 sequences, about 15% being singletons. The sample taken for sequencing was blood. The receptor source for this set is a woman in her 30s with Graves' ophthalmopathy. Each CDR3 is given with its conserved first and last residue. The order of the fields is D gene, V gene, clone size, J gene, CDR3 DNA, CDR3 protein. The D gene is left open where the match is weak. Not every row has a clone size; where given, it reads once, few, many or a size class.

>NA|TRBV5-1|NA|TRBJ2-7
TGCGCCAGCAGCTTGGGACCCCATTACCCCCTCTCCTACGAGCAGTACTTC
CASSLGPHYPLSYEQYF
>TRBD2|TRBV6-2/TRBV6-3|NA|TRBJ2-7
TGTGCCAGCACCCTGAGGCCGGGACTAGCACTCTACGAGCAGTACTTC
CASTLRPGLALYEQYF
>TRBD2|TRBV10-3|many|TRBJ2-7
TGTGCCATCAGTGGGAGACTAGCGGGGACTTACTACGAGCAGTACTTC
CAISGRLAGTYYEQYF
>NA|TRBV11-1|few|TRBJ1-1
TGTGCCAGCAGCCTCCCCGGGACAATAAACACTGAAGCTTTCTTT
CASSLPGTINTEAFF
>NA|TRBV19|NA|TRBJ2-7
TGTGCCAGTAGTATAGTGGGACGTGGGAGTTCCGAGCAGTACTTC
CASSIVGRGSSEQYF
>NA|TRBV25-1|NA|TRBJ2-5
TGTGCCACCCCAGCGGGGACCCAGTACTTC
CATPAGTQYF
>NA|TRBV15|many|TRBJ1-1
TGTGCCACCAGCAGAGATGGATTTTTGAACACTGAAGCTTTCTTT
CATSRDGFLNTEAFF
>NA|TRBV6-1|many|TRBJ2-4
TGTGCCAGCAGTGGCACAGCCAAAAACATTCAGTACTTC
CASSGTAKNIQYF
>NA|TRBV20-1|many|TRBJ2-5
TGCAGTTCACATCTGACAGGAAAAGAGACCCAGTACTTC
CSSHLTGKETQYF
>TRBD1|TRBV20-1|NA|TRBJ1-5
TGCAGTGCCAAGACAGGGGATCAGCCCCAGCATTTT
CSAKTGDQPQHF
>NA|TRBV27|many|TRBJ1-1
TGTGCCAGCAGTTACCTGATAGGGGGGAACACTGAAGCTTTCTTT
CASSYLIGGNTEAFF
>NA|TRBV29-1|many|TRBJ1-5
TGCAGCGCGGCTACAGGCTTCGATCAGCCCCAGCATTTT
CSAATGFDQPQHF
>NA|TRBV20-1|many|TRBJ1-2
TGCAGTGCTTATTCTTATGGCGGCTACACCTTC
CSAYSYGGYTF
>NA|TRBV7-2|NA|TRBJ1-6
TGTGCCAGCAGCTTCAGGGACGGAAATTCACCCCTCCACTTT
CASSFRDGNSPLHF
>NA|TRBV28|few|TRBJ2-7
TGTGCCAGCAGTTGGGACGGAGTCTACCTCTACGAGCAGTACTTC
CASSWDGVYLYEQYF
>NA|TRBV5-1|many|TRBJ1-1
TGCGCCAGCAGCTTGGGGGGGGATTACCCTGAAGCTTTCTTT
CASSLGGDYPEAFF
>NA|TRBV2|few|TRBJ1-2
TGTGCCAGCAGTGGCGGCAGAAAAAACTATGGCTACACCTTC
CASSGGRKNYGYTF
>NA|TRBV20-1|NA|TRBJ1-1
TGCAGTGCTAGAGCATGGAGGTGCACTGAAGCTTTCTTT
CSARAWRCTEAFF
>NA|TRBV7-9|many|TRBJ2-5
TGTGCCAGCGCACTCTTCACCACTTACAAAGAGACCCAGTACTTC
CASALFTTYKETQYF
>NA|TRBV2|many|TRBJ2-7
TGTGCCAGCAGGGATAGCTCGACATGGTACGAGCAGTACTTC
CASRDSSTWYEQYF
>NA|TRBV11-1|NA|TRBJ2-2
TGTGCCAGCAGCTTAGGCGGGTACACCGGGGAGCTGTGTTTT
CASSLGGYTGELCF
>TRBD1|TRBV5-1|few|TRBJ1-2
TGCGCCAGCACCATAGATCTCAGGGGGCTTGGTGGCTACACCTTC
CASTIDLRGLGGYTF
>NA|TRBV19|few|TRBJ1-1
TGTGCCAGTAGTATTGTCAGAGAAGCTTTCTTT
CASSIVREAFF
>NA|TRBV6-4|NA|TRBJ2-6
TGTGCCAGCAGAGAGGCTGGGGCCAACGTCCTGACTTTC
CASREAGANVLTF
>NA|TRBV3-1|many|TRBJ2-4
TGTGCCAGCAGCCAAGGGATAACAGGGGCCAAAAACATTCAGTACTTC
CASSQGITGAKNIQYF
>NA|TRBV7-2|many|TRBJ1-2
TGTGCCAGCAGCCCCAAGCCACCTAACTATGGCTACACCTTC
CASSPKPPNYGYTF
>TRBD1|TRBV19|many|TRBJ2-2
TGTGCCAGTAGCCCAGGACAGGGTTACACCGGGGAGCTGTTTTTT
CASSPGQGYTGELFF
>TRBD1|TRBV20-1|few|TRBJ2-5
TGCAGTGCTAGGGTCATCGGACAGGGGCGGGAGACCCAGTACTTC
CSARVIGQGRETQYF
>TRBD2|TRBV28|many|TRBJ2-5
TGTGCCACCATGGGACTAGCGGGAGAAGAGACCCAGTACTTC
CATMGLAGEETQYF
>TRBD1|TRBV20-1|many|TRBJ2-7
TGCAGTGCTAGCTCCGGGACAGAGTACGAGCAGTACTTC
CSASSGTEYEQYF
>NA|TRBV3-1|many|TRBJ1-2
TGTGCCAGCAGCCAAGATCGATATAACTATGGCTACACCTTC
CASSQDRYNYGYTF
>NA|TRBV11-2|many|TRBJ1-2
TGTGCCAGCACCGCCGGGATTGGTCGCCGGGATGGCTACACCTTC
CASTAGIGRRDGYTF
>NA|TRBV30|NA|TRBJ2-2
TGTGCCTGGAGTCCCAGGGTAGCCGGGGAGCTGTTTTTT
CAWSPRVAGELFF
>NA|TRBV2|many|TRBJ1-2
TGTGCCAGCAGTGTATGGTCTAACTATGGCTACACCTTC
CASSVWSNYGYTF
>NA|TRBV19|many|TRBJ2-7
TGTGCCAGTAGTAGACTCCGGGGGAAGGACGAGCAGTACTTC
CASSRLRGKDEQYF
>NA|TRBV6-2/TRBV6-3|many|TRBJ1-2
TGTGCCAGCTTCCACCCGGGGCAGGCCCAATTCCCAGGTTATGGCTACACCTTC
CASFHPGQAQFPGYGYTF
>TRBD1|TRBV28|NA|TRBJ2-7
TGTGCTAGCTGGTCCCTAGGGACAGGGTCCTACGAGCAGTACTTC
CASWSLGTGSYEQYF
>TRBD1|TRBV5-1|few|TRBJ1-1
TGCGCCAGCAGCGGCCAACAGGGGGCAACTGAAGCTTTCTTT
CASSGQQGATEAFF
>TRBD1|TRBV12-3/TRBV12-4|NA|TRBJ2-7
TGTGCCAGCAGTTCTCTGACAGGGCTCTCCGAGCAGTACTTC
CASSSLTGLSEQYF
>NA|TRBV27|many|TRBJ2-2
TGTGCCAGCAGTTTAGCAGGACAGCCGAACACCGGGGAGCTGTTTTTT
CASSLAGQPNTGELFF
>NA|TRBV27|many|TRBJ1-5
TGTGCCAGCAGTTTAAGGCCAGGAGGGTTTAACAACAATCAGCCCCAGCATTTT
CASSLRPGGFNNNQPQHF
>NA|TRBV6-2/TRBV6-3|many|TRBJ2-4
TGTGCCAGCAGTTACGGGACACTCGCCAAAAACATTCAGTACTTC
CASSYGTLAKNIQYF
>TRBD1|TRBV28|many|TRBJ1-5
TGTGCCAGCAGTGACCTTACAGGGGGTGGCAATCAGCCCCAGCATTTT
CASSDLTGGGNQPQHF
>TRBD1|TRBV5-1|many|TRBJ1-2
TGCGCCAGCAGCCTCGGACAGGGGTTAGGCTACACCTTC
CASSLGQGLGYTF
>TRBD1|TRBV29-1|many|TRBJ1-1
TGCAGCGTAAGGGACAGGGTGAGAGGAACTGAAGCTTTCTTT
CSVRDRVRGTEAFF
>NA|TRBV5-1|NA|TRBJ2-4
TGCGCCAGCAGCTTGCTAGGGCCGGCCAAAAACATTAAGTACTTC
CASSLLGPAKNIKYF
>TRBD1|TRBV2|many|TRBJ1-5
TGTGCCAGCAGTGCCGACAGGGGGTTTGGCAATCAGCCCCAGCATTTT
CASSADRGFGNQPQHF
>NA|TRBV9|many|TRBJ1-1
TGTGCCAGCAGCGTAGTCCCAAACACTGAAGCTTTCTTT
CASSVVPNTEAFF
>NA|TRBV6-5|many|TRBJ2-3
TGTGCCAGCATTTCCTACAACACAGATACGCAGTATTTT
CASISYNTDTQYF
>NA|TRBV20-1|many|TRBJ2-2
TGCAGTGCGACGACACTGAACACCGGGGAGCTGTTTTTT
CSATTLNTGELFF
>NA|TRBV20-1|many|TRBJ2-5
TGCAGTGCTAGGGGGACTCGGTGGGAGACCCAGTACTTC
CSARGTRWETQYF
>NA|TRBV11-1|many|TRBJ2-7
TGTGCCAGCAGCCAGGGAAGTACAGGGTTCCACGAGCAGTACTTC
CASSQGSTGFHEQYF
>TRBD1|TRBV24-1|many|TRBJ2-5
TGTGCCACCAGTGACCGACGGCAAAGAAGGGGGCGAGAGACCCAGTACTTC
CATSDRRQRRGRETQYF
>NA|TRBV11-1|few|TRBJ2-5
TGTGCCAGCAGCTTAGGACGAGGGAGAGGAACTTCGGAGACCCAGTACTTC
CASSLGRGRGTSETQYF